This T cell receptor (beta chain) appears in the sequencing data of a study of shared clonotypes between healthy human individuals. Sequencing used immunoSEQ multiplex PCR; TCRdb keeps in-frame clones, though not all of them. The top ten clones hold around 0.4% of a sample with 2 million to 2.5 million clones, roughly 93% of them seen once. CDR1 is SGHRS and CDR2 is YFSETQ in the germline V gene. CDR3 size: 14 residues. The V and J ends lost 7 bases and 1 base respectively, with 15 bases between them. Material for sequencing was naive CD4+ T cells from PBMCs. The subset denotes: CD45RA+ positively selected. The V gene is TRBV5-1, the J gene TRBJ2-7; D perhaps matches TRBD1 (6 bases). This TCR came from a man between 18 and 35 years old in good health. Some clones in this sample may be carry-over from other donors' samples. The CDR3 sequence is CASRDRYLSYEQYF. The CDR3 DNA follows: TGCGCCAGCCGCGACAGGTACTTATCCTACGAGCAGTACTTC.